This entry concerns a single T cell receptor (beta chain). The data originate from a study of post-analysis software for immune sequencing data. Built from TCR beta cDNA, the libraries had unique molecular identifiers in them. From the PCR reads, TCRdb called clonotypes with MiXCR, one entry per CDR3 protein. Among approximately 630,000 distinct CDR3 sequences listed, more than 50% were seen once. The sequenced sample consisted of blood. The sequence was obtained from a girl aged 2-9 years with multiple sclerosis.

The DNA of the CDR3 is TGCGCCAGCTACCCTAGCGGGAGGGAGTATGAGCAGTTCTTC. The encoded protein is CASYPSGREYEQFF. The chain combines TRBV5-1 with TRBJ2-1, with 12 bases lining up with TRBD2. Germline V gene data show CDR1 as SGHRS and CDR2 as YFSETQ. With 7 bases clipped from V and 8 bases from J, the junction kept 7 bases outside the gene matches. CDR3 length: 14 residues.